This TCR beta chain is drawn from a study of shared clonotypes between healthy human individuals. Study in general: Each donor's CD4 naive and CD4 memory cells filled three plates apiece, CD8 naive two, and CD8 memory one. Study-wide results and limits: Sample collection involved blood only; tissue repertoires are likely different.

The CDR3 sequence is 13 residues long. The germline CDR1 and CDR2 sequences are GTSNPN and SVGIG (reference sequence). V was shortened by 1 base and J by 6 bases, with 10 bases between the two germline ends. At the deep level, the assay was run. Generated by immunoSEQ multiplex PCR, the TCRdb table keeps only in-frame clones and is missing some. The table shows 2 million to 2.5 million clones, with 90% to 95% occurring only once. CD45RA-negative memory and CD45RA+ naive subsets were split from the CD4+ cells. With regard to this clone: What it recognizes is unknown.

The chain uses TRBV30 and TRBJ1-5, with a possible D match to TRBD1 (6 bases). This receptor was obtained from a man aged 18 to 29 in good health. Some clones in this sample may be carry-over from other donors' samples. Sequencing was done on a sample of naive CD4+ T cells from PBMCs. Subset noted: CD45RA+ positively selected. The CDR3 spells CAWSAGGAQPQHF. The CDR3 nucleotides read TGTGCCTGGAGTGCCGGGGGGGCTCAGCCCCAGCATTTT.